These 18 T cell receptor beta chains share one sample of origin, sequenced in a study of blood T cell repertoires in COVID-19. Clones were sequenced by immunoSEQ multiplex PCR, and TCRdb holds only the in-frame ones, with some missing. This sample has roughly 300,000 clones, with approximately 90% found just once. What was sequenced was peripheral blood. The source is a woman younger than 45 with COVID-19, enrolled during active disease.

Worth noting for this clone: With a much larger clone just one base away, this may be a read error. The chain joins TRBV2 to TRBJ2-3; 11 bases fit TRBD1. This CDR3 comprises 14 residues. Germline values: CDR1 SNHLY, CDR2 FYNNEI. V trimming: 6 bases; J trimming: 4 bases; junction bases outside the gene matches: 3. The CDR3 region has the DNA TGTGCCAGCAGCACGGGACAGGGGGCAGATACGCAGTATTTT. It codes for CASSTGQGADTQYF.

In this sample, this clone turned up a few times. V gene TRBV25-1 combines with J gene TRBJ1-4; TRBD1 is a possible D gene (5 bases). Germline lookup yields CDR1 MGHDK and CDR2 SYGVNS. Trimming cost V 5 bases and J 8 bases, with 9 bases left between them. The CDR3 length is 12 residues. CDR3 in amino acids: CASSQRGEKLFF. The CDR3 nucleotides read TGTGCCAGCAGTCAAAGGGGCGAAAAACTGTTTTTT.

The V call is TRBV18, the J call TRBJ1-1; a possible D gene is TRBD1 (5 bases). V lost 3 bases and J lost 13, with 15 bases in between. CDR3 length: 12 residues. Germline V gene sequence: CDR1 KGHSH, CDR2 LQKENI. The CDR3 coding sequence is TGTGCCAGCTCACCGGCCCCAGGGTTGGGTTTCTTT. It encodes CASSPAPGLGFF.

The chain links TRBV7-2 to TRBJ2-7; possibly TRBD1 for D (6 bases). The CDR3 extends over 14 amino acids. The germline CDR1 and CDR2 sequences are SGHTA and FQGNSA. Trimming removed 5 bases from V and 4 bases from J, with 15 bases in between. CDR3 coding DNA: TGTGCCAGCAGCCTAACCAGGGGTTCTTACGAGCAGTACTTC. As protein: CASSLTRGSYEQYF. Combining the CDR3 with reference TRBV7-2 and TRBJ2-7 gives the whole variable domain GAGVSQSPSNKVTEKGKDVELRCDPISGHTALYWYRQSLGQGLEFLIYFQGNSAPDKSGLPSDRFSAERTGGSVSTLTIQRTQQEDSAVYLCASSLTRGSYEQYFGPGTRLTVT.

CDR3 amino acids: CASSSSLAGGVYEQYF. The CDR3 DNA sequence: TGTGCCAGCAGCTCGAGTCTAGCGGGAGGCGTCTACGAGCAGTACTTC. The rearrangement uses TRBV7-9 and TRBJ2-7, with 11 bases identical to TRBD2. CDR3 length: 16 amino acids. Per germline, CDR1 SEHNR and CDR2 FQNEAQ (reference sequence). After removal of 4 bases from V and 3 bases from J, the junction contained 8 bases not matched to a gene.

About this clone: A read error may account for a junction end that differs from germline. This chain links TRBV28 with TRBJ1-2, with no clear D. CDR3 length equals 12 residues. CDR1 and CDR2 from the germline V gene are MDHEN and SYDVKM. CDR3 sequence (DNA): TGTGCCAGCAGTTGGGCACCTGGCCGTCTCTTCTTC. Translating it yields CASSWAPGRLFF.

V gene TRBV9 combines with J gene TRBJ2-7; 8 bases agree with TRBD1. Germline V lookup: CDR1 SGDLS, CDR2 YYNGEE. V shed 2 bases, J shed 2 bases, and the junction held 9 bases outside the gene matches. CDR3 size: 16 residues. As DNA, the CDR3 is TGTGCCAGCAGCGTCGGGACAGGAAATATTCCCTACGAGCAGTACTTC. Translated, it gives CASSVGTGNIPYEQYF. The entire variable domain, with the rest obtained from reference TRBV9 and TRBJ2-7, is as follows: DSGVTQTPKHLITATGQRVTLRCSPRSGDLSVYWYQQSLDQGLQFLIQYYNGEERAKGNILERFSAQQFPDLHSELNLSSLELGDSALYFCASSVGTGNIPYEQYFGPGTRLTVT.

This chain connects TRBV9 to TRBJ1-1, with D perhaps TRBD1 (5 bases). The germline V gene encodes CDR1 SGDLS and CDR2 YYNGEE. The CDR3 contains 15 residues. The V end was cut by 4 bases, the J end by 1 base, with 14 bases between. The CDR3 nucleotides read TGTGCCAGCAGCCCTCGCCTCGGACAGAACACTGAAGCTTTCTTT. Its protein product is CASSPRLGQNTEAFF.

The chain has TRBV4-1 and TRBJ2-2, with no clear D. This CDR3 region has 15 residues. V shed 2 bases and J shed 2 bases, with 9 bases lying between them. The germline gives CDR1 MGHRA, CDR2 YSYEKL. The CDR3 spells CASSQPTSNTGELFF. In nucleotides, the CDR3 is TGCGCCAGCAGCCAACCAACTTCTAACACCGGGGAGCTGTTTTTT.

V gene TRBV24-1 combines with J gene TRBJ1-2; the match to TRBD1 covers 8 bases. The CDR3 spans 16 residues. J gave up 5 bases and V 4 bases, and 11 bases lay outside the gene matches. Germline loops: CDR1 KGHDR, CDR2 SFDVKD. The CDR3 coding sequence is TGTGCCACCAGTGACTCAACCGACAGGGGTTATTATGGCTACACCTTC. Translated, it gives CATSDSTDRGYYGYTF.

In DNA form, the CDR3 reads TGTGCCAGCAGCCAACGGGGGAATAAAGATGAAGCTTTCTTT. This encodes CASSQRGNKDEAFF. The rearrangement joins TRBV14 to TRBJ1-1, with D perhaps matching TRBD1 (5 bases). The ends were cut back, 2 bases at V and 7 bases at J, with 14 bases in the middle. In germline, CDR1 is SGHDN, CDR2 FVKESK. CDR3 length: 14 residues.

V is TRBV29-1 and J is TRBJ1-1; 7 bases align to TRBD1. Germline-derived CDR1 and CDR2 are SQVTM and ANQGSEA. This CDR3 contains 13 residues. V lost 7 bases, J lost 4 bases, and 9 bases stayed unmatched. The CDR3 DNA reads TGCAGCGCTTCGACAGGGATAGGCACTGAAGCTTTCTTT. Protein sequence: CSASTGIGTEAFF.

CDR3 in amino acids: CASSTYRFSSYNEQFF. The CDR3 bases are TGTGCCAGCAGTACTTACAGGTTTAGCTCCTACAATGAGCAGTTCTTC. The chain is built from TRBV27 and TRBJ2-1; TRBD1 might be the D (5 bases). The CDR3 has 16 amino acids. V lost 5 bases and J 0 bases, leaving 14 bases between the germline ends. Germline CDR1 and CDR2: MNHEY and SMNVEV (reference sequence).

This chain joins TRBV11-3 and TRBJ2-1; D gene unclear. V was pared by 0 bases and J by 8 bases, with 8 bases between. The CDR3 has 13 amino acids. Germline-derived CDR1 and CDR2 are SGHNT and YENEEA. CDR3 DNA: TGTGCCAGCAGCTTAGATCGTATCGATGAGCAGTTCTTC. Translated, it gives CASSLDRIDEQFF.

The chain links TRBV7-2 to TRBJ2-1; the D gene is possibly TRBD2 (6 bases). The CDR3 sequence is 15 residues long. Germline-derived CDR1 and CDR2 are SGHTA and FQGNSA. V was shortened by 5 bases and J by 4 bases, with 15 bases between the two germline ends. Here the CDR3 DNA reads TGTGCCAGCAGCCGTACCGGGAGCACGTACAATGAGCAGTTCTTC. This sequence encodes CASSRTGSTYNEQFF.

The chain carries TRBV28 and TRBJ1-4; 9 bases are shared with TRBD1. Germline V gene lookup returns CDR1 MDHEN and CDR2 SYDVKM. V was pared by 6 bases and J by 12 bases, with 11 bases of the junction left unmatched. The CDR3 covers 14 residues. CDR3 DNA: TGTGCCAGCAGGGTGACAGGGGGTACGATGGAACTGTTTTTT. The encoded protein is CASRVTGGTMELFF.

This chain links TRBV6-2 or TRBV6-3 with TRBJ2-5; TRBD1 agrees at 9 bases. CDR1 and CDR2 from the germline V gene are MNHEY and SVGEGT. The trim removed 4 bases at V and 4 bases at J, leaving 4 bases unmatched. The CDR3 extends over 14 amino acids. CDR3 loop: CASSSPGQGETQYF. DNA for the CDR3: TGTGCCAGCAGTTCGCCGGGACAGGGAGAGACCCAGTACTTC.

The chain uses TRBV7-3 and TRBJ2-1; 8 bases are shared with TRBD1. Per the germline V gene, CDR1 is SGHTA and CDR2 is FQGTGA. V was clipped by 5 bases and J by 7 bases; unmatched bases: 7. CDR3 length equals 14 residues. The CDR3 nucleotides are TGTGCCAGCAGCCCCACAGGGGGGTGGAATGAGCAGTTCTTC. It encodes CASSPTGGWNEQFF.